This T cell receptor beta chain was obtained from a study of blood T cell repertoires in COVID-19 (TCRdb year 2020). Describing the broader study: Collaborator samples came from the United States, Italy and Spain and covered acute and convalescent phases of COVID-19. The prospective study material was composed of cDNA or gDNA derived from T cells, B-cell-depleted T cells, or PBMCs. The dataset comprised deeply sampled blood TCRbeta repertoires from subjects exposed to, actively infected with, or recovered from COVID-19. A freely available public database, intended as a resource for researchers studying the immune response to SARS-CoV-2, is where the repertoires were released. Samples came from the ongoing ImmuneRACE study (first 160 participants) plus 1,254 subjects from 6 global collaborators. The sample metadata nearly always contained a de-identified subject ID, COVID-19 status, age in years and sex. HLA class I and class II types, where available, came from metadata supplied by the sample provider rather than from assay-based typing.

The immunoSEQ Assay, a bias-controlled multiplex PCR, was used to amplify TCRbeta CDR3 regions from genomic DNA. Turning to the authors' computational methods: The number of nucleated cells in each sample was estimated from the amplification of reference gene primers within the assay. To quantify the absolute abundance of each unique TCRbeta CDR3 rearrangement, sequence reads were collapsed and filtered. For each sample, productive Simpson clonality was calculated as the square root of Simpson's diversity index over productive rearrangements. TCRdb limited this immuneACCESS table to in-frame rearrangements with V and J called. A share of clones is missing; checked studies link under half to unresolved V genes, and the rest is unexplained. V and J calls and clone size are those listed in that table; D and trimming were worked out from the DNA. In this sample the table shows 450,000 or so clones, about 91% of which occur a single time. The ten largest account for around 0.9% of the sample.

To note about this clone: The target of this receptor is not known. Base quality data are lacking; no much larger clone is found one base away.

Points the paper makes about the study in general: The quantity of clinical and demographic metadata differed by source and by participant and was supplied without curation.

In Seattle, one collaborating source enrolled patients while the infection was active and tracked those patients longitudinally over the course of disease. Each collaborating institution followed its own protocols to collect whole blood in K2EDTA tubes. For TCRbeta analysis, collaborators shipped samples as frozen whole blood, isolated PBMCs, or DNA extracted from either of those sample types. The CDR3 covers 16 residues, taking in both the cysteine and the phenylalanine. The sequence is cut down to CDR3 DNA, 48 bases in frame from base 1. A distance of 10 bases separates the germline ends of V and J, which lose 3 bases and 2 bases respectively. The CDR1 and CDR2 encoded by the germline V gene are KGHDR and SFDVKD.

Rearrangement joined TRBV24-1 to TRBJ2-6; TRBD1 is possibly the D segment (6 matching bases). Material for sequencing was peripheral blood. The sequence came from a young man with COVID-19, enrolled during active disease. This receptor carries the CDR3 CATSDHRVPGANVLTF. In nucleotides, the sequence is TGTGCCACCAGTGATCACAGGGTACCTGGGGCCAACGTCCTGACTTTC.